Sequencing of this T cell receptor beta chain was carried out in a study of blood T cell repertoires in COVID-19. In the authors' methods: Estimated nucleated cell counts came from reference gene primer amplification. Only in-frame clones appear in the TCRdb table, and some are missing; sequencing was by immunoSEQ multiplex PCR. V and J calls and clone size come straight from that table; D and trimming were deduced from the DNA. The sample lists 190,000 or so clones, 70% to 90% occurring once. This CDR3 region has 15 residues. J was trimmed by 4 bases and V by 4 bases; bases with no gene match: 6. The germline gives CDR1 SEHNR, CDR2 FQNEAQ (reference sequence). Cohort 3 donors were reported recovered after two negative PCRs, clearance, or symptom resolution.

The sequence derives from a man between 25 and 39 years old who had recovered from COVID-19. Input material: PBMCs or T cells enriched from blood (not recorded which). V usage is TRBV7-9 and J usage is TRBJ1-5; 8 nucleotides line up with TRBD1. The CDR3 is CASSSDQGANQPQHF. For the CDR3, the DNA is TGTGCCAGCAGCTCAGACCAGGGGGCTAATCAGCCCCAGCATTTT.